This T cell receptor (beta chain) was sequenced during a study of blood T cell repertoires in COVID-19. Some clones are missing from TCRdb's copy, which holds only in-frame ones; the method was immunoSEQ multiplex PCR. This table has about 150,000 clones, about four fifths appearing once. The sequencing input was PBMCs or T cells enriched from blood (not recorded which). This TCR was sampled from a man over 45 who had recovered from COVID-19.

The CDR3 loop is CASSMKGHTNQPQHF. The CDR3 DNA follows: TGTGCCAGTAGTATGAAGGGACATACGAATCAGCCCCAGCATTTT. J is TRBJ1-5 and V is TRBV19; tentatively, D is TRBD1 (6 bases). The CDR3 runs to 15 residues. Deletions cut 3 bases from V and 4 bases from J, with 13 bases between. Germline values: CDR1 LNHDA, CDR2 SQIVND (reference sequence).